The 20 T cell receptor beta chains in this list originate from one sample, sequenced in a study of blood T cell repertoires in COVID-19. TCRdb keeps only in-frame clones here, not all; method: immunoSEQ multiplex PCR. This repertoire shows 200,000 to 250,000 clones, 80% to 90% found once; its top ten account for about 4%. The sequenced sample was PBMCs or T cells enriched from blood (not recorded which). These receptors were taken from a woman aged 40-49 years with acute COVID-19.

V gene TRBV3-1 (or the pseudogene TRBV3-2) combines with J gene TRBJ1-2, with D hard to call. This CDR3 comprises 16 residues. Trimming shortened V by 5 bases and J by 0 bases, and 16 bases separated the two germline ends. The germline V gene has CDR1 LGHDT and CDR2 YNNKEL (reference sequence). The CDR3 sequence is CASSSRRQASNYGYTF. The CDR3, as DNA: TGTGCCAGCAGCTCCCGCAGGCAGGCGTCTAACTATGGCTACACCTTC.

The V and J genes are TRBV18 and TRBJ1-1; tentative D call: TRBD1 (6 bases). Between the trimmed V and J ends, which lost 4 bases and 1 base, there was a span of 19 bases. The CDR3 runs 17 residues. Germline CDR1 and CDR2: KGHSH and LQKENI. CDR3 region: CASSQPGGPRGNTEAFF. The CDR3 DNA sequence: TGTGCCAGCTCACAACCGGGCGGGCCCAGGGGGAACACTGAAGCTTTCTTT.

This chain connects TRBV7-3 to TRBJ2-6; D gene uncertain. V was clipped by 1 base and J by 0 bases, with 7 bases between them. CDR1 and CDR2 (germline): SGHTA, FQGTGA. The CDR3 is 16 amino acids. The CDR3 loop is CASSLIDISGANVLTF. The CDR3 DNA reads as TGTGCCAGCAGCTTAATCGACATCTCTGGGGCCAACGTCCTGACTTTC.

Concerning this clone: The sample contains more than one DNA sequence encoding this CDR3. The V call is TRBV28, the J call TRBJ1-1; a possible D gene is TRBD1 (5 bases). CDR3 length: 15 amino acids. The germline gives CDR1 MDHEN, CDR2 SYDVKM. The ends were cut back, 6 bases at V and 1 base at J, with 15 bases in the middle. The CDR3 is CASSSGGAGNTEAFF. Written as DNA, the CDR3 is TGTGCCAGCAGCTCAGGAGGGGCCGGGAACACTGAAGCTTTCTTT.

V and J are TRBV5-1 and TRBJ2-4; TRBD2 agrees at 7 bases. This CDR3 is 16 amino acids long. Germline trimming cut 3 bases from V and 0 bases from J; bases unmatched to any gene: 6. Germline lookup yields CDR1 SGHRS and CDR2 YFSETQ. Here the CDR3 reads CASSSDPGGAKNIQYF. Written as DNA, the CDR3 is TGCGCCAGCAGCTCGGACCCGGGGGGAGCCAAAAACATTCAGTACTTC.

The chain carries TRBV6-6 and TRBJ2-6; D remains unclear. V was clipped by 9 bases and J by 0 bases, with 12 bases between them. Germline V gene sequence: CDR1 MNHNY, CDR2 SVGAGI (reference sequence). The CDR3 has 15 amino acids. In DNA form, the CDR3 reads TGTGCCAGTACCGACTCGGGCTCTGGGGCCAACGTCCTGACTTTC. Translated, it gives CASTDSGSGANVLTF.

The chain joins TRBV19 to TRBJ2-5; 12 positions match TRBD2. CDR3 size: 16 residues. Trimming removed 3 bases from V and 4 bases from J; junction bases left unmatched: 6. Germline lookup yields CDR1 LNHDA and CDR2 SQIVND (reference sequence). CDR3: CASSIGLAGFSETQYF. The CDR3 DNA sequence: TGTGCCAGTAGTATTGGACTAGCGGGGTTTTCAGAGACCCAGTACTTC.

A few counts support this clone. For the CDR3, the DNA is TGTGCCAGTAGCATTAGGGGGCCGAATTCACCCCTCCACTTT. Encoded protein: CASSIRGPNSPLHF. The rearrangement joins TRBV19 to TRBJ1-6, with TRBD1 matching over 7 bases. This CDR3 contains 14 residues. Germline CDR1 and CDR2: LNHDA and SQIVND (reference sequence). With V trimmed by 6 bases and J by 7 bases, 6 bases remained unmatched.

V gene TRBV6-5 combines with J gene TRBJ1-3, with a weak D call TRBD1 (6 bases). CDR3 length: 13 amino acids. CDR1 is MNHEY, CDR2 SVGAGI, per germline. V lost 7 bases, J lost 2 bases, and 9 bases lay in between. The CDR3: CASTQGTGNTIYF. The CDR3 nucleotides are TGTGCCAGCACTCAGGGGACTGGAAACACCATATATTTT.

This clone appeared a single time. The genes are TRBV20-1 and TRBJ2-1; TRBD1 is a possible D gene (6 bases). From germline, CDR1 is DFQATT and CDR2 SNEGSKA (reference sequence). This CDR3 contains 11 residues. V was pared by 6 bases and J by 10 bases, with 13 bases between. CDR3 residues: CSARTAIEQFF. CDR3 DNA sequence: TGCAGTGCGAGGACAGCCATAGAGCAGTTCTTC.

The DNA of the CDR3 is TGCGCCAGCAGCTTGGGAGGTAGAGGGGGCGACTATGGCTACACCTTC. It is translated as CASSLGGRGGDYGYTF. The rearrangement uses TRBV5-1 and TRBJ1-2; 7 bases map to TRBD1. Trimming cost V 0 bases and J 3 bases; bases outside gene matches: 8. Germline lookup yields CDR1 SGHRS and CDR2 YFSETQ. The CDR3 contains 16 residues.

A single count supports this clone. The chain combines TRBV9 with TRBJ1-5; the D is unclear. This CDR3 contains 15 residues. Trimming removed 7 bases at V and 6 bases at J, with 20 bases between. In germline, CDR1 is SGDLS, CDR2 YYNGEE. The CDR3 protein is CASAPTGSRIQPQHF. For the CDR3, the DNA is TGTGCCAGCGCGCCCACCGGGTCTCGCATTCAGCCCCAGCATTTT.

The chain couples TRBV7-2 to TRBJ2-1, with 8 positions matching TRBD2. Germline CDR1 and CDR2: SGHTA and FQGNSA. The CDR3 consists of 18 residues. Germline trimming cut 3 bases from V and 2 bases from J; bases unmatched to any gene: 12. CDR3 residues: CASSFRVGGVVTYNEQFF. The DNA of the CDR3 is TGTGCCAGCAGCTTCCGGGTCGGGGGGGTCGTTACCTACAATGAGCAGTTCTTC.

This sequence joins TRBV29-1 and TRBJ1-4; possibly TRBD1 for D (5 bases). This CDR3 spans 13 amino acids. Trimming took 4 bases from V and 7 from J, leaving 13 bases between them. Germline values: CDR1 SQVTM, CDR2 ANQGSEA. DNA of the CDR3: TGCAGCGTTGCGGGGGGGATAGGTGAAAAACTGTTTTTT. It encodes CSVAGGIGEKLFF.

This chain connects TRBV5-1 to TRBJ1-1, with TRBD1 matching over 7 bases. Germline lookup yields CDR1 SGHRS and CDR2 YFSETQ. The CDR3 sequence is 15 residues long. After removal of 4 bases from V and 4 bases from J, the junction contained 10 bases not matched to a gene. The CDR3 loop reads CASSRLTTGSTEAFF. The CDR3 bases are TGCGCCAGCAGCCGCCTTACGACAGGGTCCACTGAAGCTTTCTTT.

V gene TRBV5-6 combines with J gene TRBJ1-2, with D uncertain. Trimming left V 1 base short and J 4 bases short, with 11 bases between. The germline V gene has CDR1 SGHDT and CDR2 YYEEEE. The CDR3 length is 14 residues. DNA for the CDR3: TGTGCCAGCAGCTTGAAAACAGTTACCTATGGCTACACCTTC. Its translation is CASSLKTVTYGYTF.

This chain connects TRBV6-4 to TRBJ1-2; TRBD1 agrees at 8 bases. Trimming removed 0 bases from V and 11 bases from J; junction bases left unmatched: 11. The CDR3 consists of 15 residues. Germline V CDR1 and CDR2: MRHNA, SNTAGT. In DNA form, the CDR3 reads TGTGCCAGCAGTGACTCTGAGGTGGCAGGGGGCAGTTACACCTTC. As protein: CASSDSEVAGGSYTF.

The chain joins TRBV11-2 to TRBJ1-1; unclear D gene. Germline V gene sequence: CDR1 SGHAT, CDR2 FQNNGV. The CDR3 is made up of 11 amino acids. The V end lost 3 bases, the J end lost 10 bases, and 9 bases lay between the germline ends. The CDR3 DNA reads TGTGCCAGCAGCTTGGTGGCGGGAGCTTTCTTT. Amino acid sequence: CASSLVAGAFF.

This clone was detected only a few times. The rearrangement joins TRBV29-1 to TRBJ1-5; 7 bases are a match to TRBD1. V shed 6 bases and J 2 bases; nucleotides not matched to a gene: 10. Looked up from germline, CDR1 is SQVTM and CDR2 is ANQGSEA. The CDR3 is made up of 15 amino acids. CDR3 sequence: CSVQTGRNGNQPQHF. The CDR3 nucleotides are TGCAGCGTACAGACAGGGCGAAACGGCAATCAGCCCCAGCATTTT.

The chain carries TRBV7-9 and TRBJ1-4; tentatively, D is TRBD1 (5 bases). V was trimmed by 4 bases and J by 4 bases, leaving 16 bases between them. CDR1 and CDR2 from the germline V gene are SEHNR and FQNEAQ (reference sequence). The CDR3 runs to 16 residues. CDR3 sequence: CASSSIRQPDNEKLFF. CDR3 coding DNA: TGTGCCAGCAGCTCTATAAGACAGCCCGATAATGAAAAACTGTTTTTT.